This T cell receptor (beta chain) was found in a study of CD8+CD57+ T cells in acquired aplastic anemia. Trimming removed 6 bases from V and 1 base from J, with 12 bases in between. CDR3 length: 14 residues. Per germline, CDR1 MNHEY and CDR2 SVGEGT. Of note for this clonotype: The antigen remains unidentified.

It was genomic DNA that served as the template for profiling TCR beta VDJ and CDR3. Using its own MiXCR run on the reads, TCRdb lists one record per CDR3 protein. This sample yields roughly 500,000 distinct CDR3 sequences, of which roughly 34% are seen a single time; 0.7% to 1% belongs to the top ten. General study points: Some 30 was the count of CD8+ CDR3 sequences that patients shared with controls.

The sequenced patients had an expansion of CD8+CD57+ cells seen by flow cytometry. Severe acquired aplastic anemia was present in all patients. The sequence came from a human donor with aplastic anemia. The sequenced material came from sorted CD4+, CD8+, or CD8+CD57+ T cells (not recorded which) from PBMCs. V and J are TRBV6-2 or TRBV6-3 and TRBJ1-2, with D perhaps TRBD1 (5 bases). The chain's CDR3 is CASSQAGNNYGYTF. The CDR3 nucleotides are TGTGCCAGCAGCCAAGCAGGGAATAACTATGGCTACACCTTC.